The following is a T cell receptor beta chain sequence with its context. Its antigen remains unidentified. No clone much larger than this one lies a single base away; base qualities are absent. The source of the sample is a study of shared clonotypes between healthy human individuals (dated by TCRdb to about 2020). Study-wide context: The cohort included three men and two women between 18 and 49 years of age. For each donor, CD4 naive and CD4 memory were each given three plates, CD8 naive was given two plates, and CD8 memory was given one plate. To estimate repertoire size and how much clonotypes are shared between individuals, the study performed deep sequencing of blood TCR repertoires from 4 to 6 healthy adults. To increase sequencing depth and limit assay-specific biases, TCR repertoire library preparation and sequencing were carried out by different laboratories using diverse techniques. Per donor, leukapheresis produced somewhere between about 0.8 and 9.5 billion PBMCs.

Study-wide findings and limitations: Because the study included a small number of donors, the genetic and exposure-history diversity represented was limited. Based on pairwise subsampling, the degree of clonotype sharing among donors was expected to be affected by sequencing depth. Rarefaction of sorted-subset datasets indicated incomplete sequencing despite the large sequencing depth. Across a few donors, 5% to 6% of naive CD4, approximately 4% of naive CD8, about 2.3% of memory CD4, and approximately 0.4% of memory CD8 clonotypes were shared. Higher generation probabilities were observed for clonotypes shared by all four sorted-subset donors than for non-shared clonotypes. Estimated clonotype richness was generally larger for naive than for memory subsets. Sampling was restricted to blood, and TCR repertoires in tissue are likely to differ from TCR repertoires in blood.

The CDR3 starts with the cysteine, ends with the phenylalanine, and has 17 residues. Only the CDR3 region is kept as DNA, spanning 51 bases read in frame from base 1. The V end gives up 1 base and the J end 7 bases, leaving 12 bases in the junction not matched to a gene. CDR1 and CDR2 were assigned from the germline V gene as MDHEN and SYDVKM. Using the deep immunoSEQ assay, multiplex PCR amplified TCR CDR3 regions from genomic DNA. Genomic DNA extracted from each cell subset was distributed evenly over all wells of several immunoSEQ 96-well plates, and each plate served as one replicate. For sorted subsets, approximately 0.2 ug of genomic DNA, equivalent to 25,000 to 30,000 T cell genomes, went into each replicate PCR. Purified libraries were measured with a Qubit 3.0 fluorometer, size-checked on a Bioanalyzer 2100, and measured again with the KAPA Library Quantification kit. Each immunoSEQ 96-well plate was sequenced on its own single-read 150-cycle Illumina NextSeq 550 flow cell. The original pipeline was this. The immunoSEQ output contained only junctional sequences without quality scores, so filtering could not match that applied to full-length reads. Sequences were annotated with PyIR, a Python wrapper for IgBLAST v1.9, using IMGT germline references to assign V/J genes and CDR3. Reads were removed for weak V/J assignments (E-value above 1e-6), missing CDR3, stop codons, out-of-frame junctions, or ambiguous translated residues. V3J clonotypes were defined by identical inferred V gene, J gene, and CDR3 amino acid sequence. To compute the percentage overlap between repertoires, the number of shared unique clonotypes was divided by the size of the smaller repertoire. Richness of each repertoire was evaluated using RTK rarefaction, the Chao1 estimator, and Recon v2.1 estimates of unobserved clonotypes. Generation probabilities were computed with OLGA for all TCRbeta clonotypes obtained by the gDNA method from a handful of donors. As stored in TCRdb, this immuneACCESS dataset retains in-frame rearrangements with V and J assigned. A fraction of the clones does not appear; measured against another copy, unresolved V genes explain less than half of the discrepancy, and the remainder lacks a known reason. From that table come the V and J calls and clone size; the DNA was used to work out D and trimming. The sample table lists some 2.1 million clones, 90% to 95% of them with a count of one. The top ten constitute roughly 1.7% of the sample.

CD8 naive samples were obtained by positive selection for CCR7 among CD45RO-negative cells, yielding a CD45RA+CCR7+ population from which TemRA cells were excluded. Healthy HIV-negative adults with no recently reported acute infections or vaccinations were included as donors. Only Caucasian adults living in Nashville, Tennessee, USA were represented among the donors. Blood was collected by leukapheresis, and PBMCs were isolated by Ficoll-Histopaque density gradient centrifugation and then cryopreserved in liquid nitrogen vapor phase. Purity and quantity of every magnetically sorted T cell population were checked by analytical flow cytometry. From each sorted fraction, genomic DNA was isolated and quantified by UV absorbance on a Nanodrop 2000c.

The sample consisted of naive CD8+ T cells from PBMCs. Taken with the paper, the label for cell subset or site translates to: CD45RA+CCR7+. The rearranged segments are TRBV28 and TRBJ2-7; 11 bases in between match TRBD2. The source is a man in his late teens or twenties in good health. Some clones in this sample may be carry-over from other donors' samples. The bases are TGTGCCAGCAGTTTATTAGCGGGAGGGCTCATTGGGTGGGAGCAGTACTTC. Protein translation: CASSLLAGGLIGWEQYF. The full variable domain, with segments outside the CDR3 supplied by the reference TRBV28 and TRBJ2-7 proteins, appears as DVKVTQSSRYLVKRTGEKVFLECVQDMDHENMFWYRQDPGLGLRLIYFSYDVKMKEKGDIPEGYSVSREKKERFSLILESASTNQTSMYLCASSLLAGGLIGWEQYFGPGTRLTVT.